The rows below give T cell receptor beta chains drawn from one sample of a study of T cell responses to AZD1222 COVID-19 vaccine. Produced via immunoSEQ multiplex PCR; TCRdb's table is partial and in-frame only. The table lists about 160,000 clones, 85% to 90% of them singletons, with about 6.9% in the top ten. This sample comprised peripheral blood, obtained on day 0 of AZD1222 vaccination. These receptors were collected from an adult in good health. Both conserved end residues are part of each CDR3. Fields, in order: V gene, clone size, D gene, J gene, CDR3 DNA, CDR3 protein. A D gene is named only where the DNA matches it firmly. Some rows mark clone size as missing; the rest say once, few, many or name a class of expanded clone.

TRBV7-2	.	.	TRBJ1-2	TGTGCCAGCAGCTGGGCCGACTCGAGGGGCTACACCTTC	CASSWADSRGYTF
TRBV6-5	.	TRBD2	TRBJ2-1	TGTGCCAGCAGTCCCACGGGAGGTGCCTACAATGAGCAGTTCTTC	CASSPTGGAYNEQFF
TRBV5-1	.	TRBD1	TRBJ1-1	TGCGCCAGCAGCTCACCCCCGGGACAGGGGGGTCCTGAAGCTTTCTTT	CASSSPPGQGGPEAFF
TRBV2	.	TRBD2	TRBJ2-5	TGTGCCAGCAGACAGCGCTGGGAGGGCATGAAGACCCAGTACTTC	CASRQRWEGMKTQYF
TRBV7-7	.	.	TRBJ1-1	TGTGCTAGCAGCCCCCAGGGTAACACTGAAGCTTTCTTT	CASSPQGNTEAFF
TRBV19	.	.	TRBJ1-4	TGTGCCAGTAGTGGGAAGGGTTTACTGTTTTTT	CASSGKGLLFF
TRBV7-2	.	.	TRBJ1-1	TGTGCCAGTAAAGGATGGCAGATGAACACTGAAGCTTTCTTT	CASKGWQMNTEAFF
TRBV18	few	.	TRBJ2-4	TGTGCCAGCTCACCACTCCACCAGAGGGGGGAAAACATTCAGTACTTC	CASSPLHQRGENIQYF
TRBV25-1	.	TRBD2	TRBJ2-3	TGTGCCAGCAGTGGGGGACTAGCGGGGACCACTAGCACAGATACGCAGTATTTT	CASSGGLAGTTSTDTQYF
TRBV9	.	.	TRBJ2-7	TGTGCCAGCAGCGTAGATCCGGACTCGGGGGACCTCTACGAGCAGTACTTC	CASSVDPDSGDLYEQYF
TRBV7-6	.	.	TRBJ2-5	TGTGCCAGCAGCTGGCAGCAGAGGGGGGTACAGACCCAGTACTTC	CASSWQQRGVQTQYF
TRBV7-9	once	TRBD1	TRBJ2-1	TGTGCCAGCAGCCCTCCCCGCCGGGACAGCCTAAACAATGAGCAGTTCTTC	CASSPPRRDSLNNEQFF
TRBV7-8	.	.	TRBJ1-5	TGTGCCAGCAGCTTAACTAGGGGCAGCTATCAGCCCCAGCATTTT	CASSLTRGSYQPQHF
TRBV12-3/TRBV12-4	.	.	TRBJ1-5	TGTGCCAGCAGTCCCGGGAGTATACAGCATTTT	CASSPGSIQHF
TRBV4-1	.	TRBD1	TRBJ1-2	TGCGCCAGCAGCCAAGGACGAGGGGGCGCTGATTTTGGCTACACCTTC	CASSQGRGGADFGYTF
TRBV5-5	.	.	TRBJ1-1	TGTGCCAGCAGCTTATTCGGACGGTCGAACACTGAAGCTTTCTTT	CASSLFGRSNTEAFF
TRBV2	.	.	TRBJ2-5	TGTGCCAGCAGTGTCTGGGGGCAAGAGACCCAGTACTTC	CASSVWGQETQYF
TRBV11-2	.	TRBD2	TRBJ2-7	TGTGCCAGCAGCTTAGGACGCCCCGCGGGGGGCCTGAGCTACGAGCAGTACTTC	CASSLGRPAGGLSYEQYF
TRBV6-5	.	TRBD1	TRBJ2-2	TGTGCCAGCAGCCGACCGGGACAGGGGGTCGGGGAGCTGTTTTTT	CASSRPGQGVGELFF
TRBV7-9	.	TRBD1	TRBJ2-3	TGTGCCAGCAGCTCGACAGACAGGGTTTGGACAGATACGCAGTATTTT	CASSSTDRVWTDTQYF
TRBV3-1/TRBV3-2	.	.	TRBJ2-7	TGTGCCAGCAGCCAAGATGTCGGAACCCAATACGAGCAGTACTTC	CASSQDVGTQYEQYF
TRBV7-9	.	TRBD1	TRBJ2-7	TGTGCCAGCAGCTCACAGGGGTTAGGAGTTAACGAGCAGTACTTC	CASSSQGLGVNEQYF
TRBV19	once	.	TRBJ2-7	TGTGCCAGTAGTTACGGGCCAGGCTACGAGCAGTACTTC	CASSYGPGYEQYF
TRBV6-5	.	.	TRBJ2-7	TGTGCCAGCAAGGGACACAAGGGTTTCTACGAGCAGTACTTC	CASKGHKGFYEQYF
TRBV27	.	TRBD1	TRBJ1-2	TGTGCCAGCAGTTTATTCGGACAGGGCTATGGCTACACCTTC	CASSLFGQGYGYTF
TRBV6-5	.	.	TRBJ1-1	TGTGCCAGCAGTTGGGGGGAAACGAACACTGAAGCTTTCTTT	CASSWGETNTEAFF
TRBV2	.	.	TRBJ2-5	TGTGCCAGCACTAACGGGGGAGGAGAGACCCAGTACTTC	CASTNGGGETQYF
TRBV19	.	.	TRBJ1-4	TGTGCCAGTAGTCCAGGGTTTAATGAAAAACTGTTTTTT	CASSPGFNEKLFF